One and the same sample provided the 25 T cell receptor beta chains below, sequenced in a study of blood T cell repertoires in COVID-19. The table came from immunoSEQ multiplex PCR; TCRdb's copy has only in-frame clones and leaves some out. The table records 15,000 to 20,000 clones, roughly 75% of them present only once. Material for sequencing was peripheral blood. Receptor source: a man in his sixties with active or convalescent COVID-19.

V is TRBV3-1 (or the pseudogene TRBV3-2) and J is TRBJ1-4; tentatively, D is TRBD1 (6 bases). V was trimmed by 5 bases and J by 2 bases, leaving 9 bases between them. The CDR3 covers 14 residues. The germline CDR1 and CDR2 sequences are LGHDT and YNNKEL (reference sequence). The CDR3 loop reads CASSNTGTNEKLFF. CDR3 in DNA: TGTGCCAGCAGCAATACAGGGACTAATGAAAAACTGTTTTTT.

The V and J genes are TRBV3-1 (or the pseudogene TRBV3-2) and TRBJ2-7, with TRBD1 matching 10 bases. The V gene end was trimmed by 4 bases and the J gene end by 1 base; junction bases not matched to a gene: 4. From germline, CDR1 is LGHDT and CDR2 YNNKEL (reference sequence). The CDR3 runs 15 residues. CDR3 in DNA: TGTGCCAGCAGCCTCCAGGGACAGGGGTCCTACGAGCAGTACTTC. Residues: CASSLQGQGSYEQYF.

This chain joins TRBV30 and TRBJ2-3; 16 nucleotides align to TRBD2. The germline CDR1 and CDR2 sequences are GTSNPN and SVGIG (reference sequence). The CDR3 consists of 15 residues. Trimming cost V 3 bases and J 11 bases; bases outside gene matches: 8. CDR3: CAWSGTSGRVQGQYF. The CDR3 DNA follows: TGTGCCTGGAGCGGGACTAGCGGGAGGGTCCAAGGGCAGTATTTT. The full variable domain, rest sourced from reference TRBV30 and TRBJ2-3, is SQTIHQWPATLVQPVGSPLSLECTVEGTSNPNLYWYRQAAGRGLQLLFYSVGIGQISSEVPQNLSASRPQDRQFILSSKKLLLSDSGFYLCAWSGTSGRVQGQYFGPGTRLTVL.

The gene calls are TRBV2 and TRBJ1-3; unclear D gene. Germline-derived CDR1 and CDR2 are SNHLY and FYNNEI. The CDR3 covers 15 residues. Trimming removed 2 bases at V and 0 bases at J, with 8 bases between. The CDR3 DNA follows: TGTGCCAGCAGTGAAACGGTTGGCTCTGGAAACACCATATATTTT. Translated: CASSETVGSGNTIYF.

The chain couples TRBV4-1 to TRBJ2-1, with TRBD2 matching over 10 bases. V lost 3 bases, J lost 6 bases, and 5 bases stayed unmatched. Germline V gene sequence: CDR1 MGHRA, CDR2 YSYEKL. CDR3 length: 15 residues. CDR3 coding DNA: TGCGCCAGCAGCCATCCGGGGACTAGCGTCAATGAGCAGTTCTTC. Translating gives CASSHPGTSVNEQFF.

The chain uses TRBV18 and TRBJ1-1; 7 nucleotides line up with TRBD1. The germline V gene has CDR1 KGHSH and CDR2 LQKENI. The ends lost 3 bases at V and 3 bases at J; junction bases unmatched: 4. CDR3 size: 14 residues. The CDR3 DNA sequence: TGTGCCAGCTCACCCAGGGGGACGGACACTGAAGCTTTCTTT. Translation gives CASSPRGTDTEAFF.

This clone was recorded a few times. CDR3 coding DNA: TGTGCCAGCAGCTCAGGGACTAGCGGGGTCCAAGAGACCCAGTACTTC. This sequence encodes CASSSGTSGVQETQYF. The chain couples TRBV9 to TRBJ2-5; 13 nucleotides line up with TRBD2. Trimming removed 4 bases from V and 1 base from J; junction bases left unmatched: 4. This CDR3 region has 16 residues. Germline CDR1 is SGDLS and CDR2 is YYNGEE.

The rearrangement uses TRBV2 and TRBJ1-1; a possible D gene is TRBD1 (5 bases). With 1 base removed from V and 3 bases from J, the gap between germline ends came to 6 bases. Germline V gives CDR1 SNHLY, CDR2 FYNNEI. The CDR3 totals 13 residues. CDR3 nucleotide sequence: TGTGCCAGCAGTGAAGGCAGGGACACTGAAGCTTTCTTT. The encoded protein is CASSEGRDTEAFF.

The J gene is TRBJ1-5, the V gene TRBV6-1; tentatively, D is TRBD1 (5 bases). V lost 2 bases and J 1 base, leaving 12 bases between the germline ends. The CDR3 runs 16 residues. Germline CDR1 is MNHNS and CDR2 is SASEGT. Written as DNA, the CDR3 is TGTGCCAGCAGTGAAATGGGGCAGGGCAGCAATCAGCCCCAGCATTTT. It encodes CASSEMGQGSNQPQHF.

V gene TRBV30 combines with J gene TRBJ1-2, with TRBD1 matching 8 bases. This CDR3 has 17 amino acids. CDR1 is GTSNPN and CDR2 is SVGIG in the germline V gene (reference sequence). With V trimmed by 2 bases and J by 4 bases, 15 bases remained unmatched. The CDR3 coding sequence is TGTGCCTGGAGTATCCGGACAGGGTCCTCCCTCGGCTATGGCTACACCTTC. This sequence encodes CAWSIRTGSSLGYGYTF.

This clone came up a few times. Mismatch with germline at one junction end may stem from a read error. The genes are TRBV10-1 and TRBJ2-7, with 8 positions matching TRBD2. CDR3 length: 15 amino acids. Germline CDR1 and CDR2: WNHNN and SYGVQD (reference sequence). The CDR3 DNA reads as TGCGCCAGCAGTGCGGGGCGGGAGGCCTCCCACGAGCAGTACTTC. It codes for CASSAGREASHEQYF.

The rearrangement uses TRBV9 and TRBJ2-6, with D perhaps TRBD2 (5 bases). V dropped 3 bases and J dropped 4 bases, with 11 bases sitting between them. Germline V lookup: CDR1 SGDLS, CDR2 YYNGEE. The CDR3 is made up of 15 amino acids. CDR3 bases: TGTGCCAGCAGCGCAGAGGGAGTCGGGGCCAACGTCCTGACTTTC. This translates into CASSAEGVGANVLTF. The complete variable domain, with remaining parts taken from reference TRBV9 and TRBJ2-6, reads DSGVTQTPKHLITATGQRVTLRCSPRSGDLSVYWYQQSLDQGLQFLIQYYNGEERAKGNILERFSAQQFPDLHSELNLSSLELGDSALYFCASSAEGVGANVLTFGAGSRLTVL.

CDR3 bases: TGCGCCAGCAGCCAAGCCGAGACCTACGAGCAGTACTTC. It codes for CASSQAETYEQYF. This sequence joins TRBV4-1 and TRBJ2-7, with unresolved D. The germline V gene encodes CDR1 MGHRA and CDR2 YSYEKL. This CDR3 contains 13 residues. V lost 1 base and J lost 2, with 6 bases in between.

The rearrangement links TRBV29-1 to TRBJ2-3, with D unresolved. V lost 7 bases to trimming and J lost 2 bases, with 13 bases between them. There are 13 residues in the CDR3. Germline loops: CDR1 SQVTM, CDR2 ANQGSEA. CDR3 coding DNA: TGCAGCGGGTCTGACACCACCACAGATACGCAGTATTTT. This encodes CSGSDTTTDTQYF.

This chain links TRBV25-1 with TRBJ1-5; D is ambiguous. The CDR3 is made up of 14 amino acids. V lost 8 bases and J lost 5, with 16 bases in between. CDR1 MGHDK and CDR2 SYGVNS come from the germline V gene. The CDR3 is CASRGQSKDQPQHF. Written as DNA, the CDR3 is TGTGCCAGCCGAGGGCAGTCTAAAGATCAGCCCCAGCATTTT. The full variable domain, rest sourced from reference TRBV25-1 and TRBJ1-5, is EADIYQTPRYLVIGTGKKITLECSQTMGHDKMYWYQQDPGMELHLIHYSYGVNSTEKGDLSSESTVSRIRTEHFPLTLESARPSHTSQYLCASRGQSKDQPQHFGDGTRLSIL.

The V gene is TRBV5-4, the J gene TRBJ1-4; TRBD1 matches 7 bases. CDR3 size: 16 residues. Germline values: CDR1 SGHNT, CDR2 YYREEE (reference sequence). V lost 0 bases, J lost 6 bases, and 8 bases stayed unmatched. CDR3 nucleotide sequence: TGTGCCAGCAGCTTGGCCCCGACAGGGTTGGATGAAAAACTGTTTTTT. Translation: CASSLAPTGLDEKLFF.

The chain combines TRBV14 with TRBJ1-2, with 7 positions matching TRBD1. In germline, CDR1 is SGHDN, CDR2 FVKESK. CDR3 size: 15 residues. The V and J ends lost 4 bases and 3 bases, in that order; junction bases with no gene match: 8. CDR3 amino acids: CASSPRDSLDYGYTF. The CDR3 coding sequence is TGTGCCAGCAGCCCCCGGGACAGCCTTGACTATGGCTACACCTTC.

The chain uses TRBV29-1 and TRBJ1-4, with unresolved D. The CDR3 sequence is 11 residues long. The V end lost 5 bases, the J end lost 5 bases, and 6 bases lay between the germline ends. Germline V gene sequence: CDR1 SQVTM, CDR2 ANQGSEA. CDR3: CSVWQNEKLFF. Written as DNA, the CDR3 is TGCAGCGTTTGGCAGAATGAAAAACTGTTTTTT. The variable domain in full, completed from reference TRBV29-1 and TRBJ1-4, reads SAVISQKPSRDICQRGTSLTIQCQVDSQVTMMFWYRQQPGQSLTLIATANQGSEATYESGFVIDKFPISRPNLTFSTLTVSNMSPEDSSIYLCSVWQNEKLFFGSGTQLSVL.

The CDR3 sequence: CASRNPTTGRNYGYTF. The CDR3 DNA is TGTGCCAGCAGAAATCCGACGACAGGGAGGAACTATGGCTACACCTTC. The rearrangement links TRBV28 to TRBJ1-2; 7 nucleotides agree with TRBD1. The CDR3 contains 16 residues. The germline CDR1 and CDR2 sequences are MDHEN and SYDVKM. The V and J ends lost 6 bases and 2 bases, in that order; junction bases with no gene match: 12.

This chain links TRBV5-1 with TRBJ2-1; D is perhaps TRBD1 (5 bases). The CDR3 consists of 15 residues. Germline lookup yields CDR1 SGHRS and CDR2 YFSETQ. V lost 5 bases and J 0 bases, leaving 12 bases between the germline ends. This CDR3 is CASRSQGYSYNEQFF. CDR3 nucleotides: TGCGCCAGCAGATCTCAGGGATACTCCTACAATGAGCAGTTCTTC.

This clone was counted once. CDR3 in DNA: TGTGCCAGCAGCACCCCCGGGGGTTACAATGAGCAGTTCTTC. Protein: CASSTPGGYNEQFF. The chain joins TRBV6-2 or TRBV6-3 to TRBJ2-1, with a possible D match to TRBD2 (6 bases). CDR3 length: 14 residues. Germline V CDR1 and CDR2: MNHEY, SVGEGT. V lost 6 bases and J lost 4, with 13 bases in between.

The gene calls are TRBV5-1 and TRBJ1-1; D is undetermined. The CDR3 length is 13 residues. Germline-derived CDR1 and CDR2 are SGHRS and YFSETQ. V was shortened by 4 bases and J by 3 bases, with 10 bases between the two germline ends. The CDR3: CASSAVLDTEAFF. The CDR3, as DNA: TGCGCCAGCAGCGCGGTGTTGGACACTGAAGCTTTCTTT. The full variable domain, completed using reference TRBV5-1 and TRBJ1-1, is KAGVTQTPRYLIKTRGQQVTLSCSPISGHRSVSWYQQTPGQGLQFLFEYFSETQRNKGNFPGRFSGRQFSNSRSEMNVSTLELGDSALYLCASSAVLDTEAFFGQGTRLTVV.

The gene calls are TRBV2 and TRBJ2-2; the match to TRBD1 covers 7 bases. Germline V gene data show CDR1 as SNHLY and CDR2 as FYNNEI. The V and J ends lost 7 bases and 3 bases, in that order; junction bases with no gene match: 5. The CDR3 contains 14 residues. CDR3 in DNA: TGTGCCAGCAACAAGGGACAGTACACCGGGGAGCTGTTTTTT. This encodes CASNKGQYTGELFF.

This clone was seen only once. V and J are TRBV7-9 and TRBJ2-7; TRBD2 matches at 12 bases. Germline CDR1 is SEHNR and CDR2 is FQNEAQ (reference sequence). CDR3 length: 19 residues. Trimming cost V 0 bases and J 3 bases; bases outside gene matches: 12. The CDR3 spells CASSLARRGLAGTLYEQYF. The DNA for the CDR3 is TGTGCCAGCAGCTTAGCGCGTCGTGGACTAGCGGGGACTCTCTACGAGCAGTACTTC.

The CDR3 here is CSGSGQLNTEAFF. CDR3 coding DNA: TGCAGCGGATCGGGACAGTTGAACACTGAAGCTTTCTTT. The chain has TRBV29-1 and TRBJ1-1; 7 nucleotides match TRBD1. The germline gives CDR1 SQVTM, CDR2 ANQGSEA. This CDR3 region has 13 residues. With V trimmed by 7 bases and J by 0 bases, 5 bases remained unmatched.